This T cell receptor beta chain was recovered during a study of beta chain features in type 1 diabetes (dated by TCRdb to the late 2010s). For the wider study: No differences in mean age, gender distribution, total cell number or subset yield were found between patients and healthy donors. Regulatory and stem cell-like memory subsets were obtained from only 8 patients and roughly 8 healthy donors, while naive and central memory subsets were obtained from all 30 or so donors. The study compared the TCRB repertoires of sorted circulating CD4+ T cell subsets in recently diagnosed type 1 diabetes patients with those in matched healthy donors. A total of roughly 110 million sorted cells were examined across all samples, and the number of cells per subset was strongly correlated with RNA yield.

Findings and caveats that apply to the study as a whole: Naive, central memory and regulatory TCRB repertoires appeared more similar among patients than among healthy donors. Type 1 diabetes patients showed a moderate but significant shortening of TCRB CDR3 length in all four CD4+ subsets. Sequencing cDNA rather than genomic DNA could over-represent highly expressing activated cells, although activation and CD3 levels did not differ between groups. Patients with type 1 diabetes made fewer insertions and deleted more nucleotides at VDJ recombination sites, implying thymic rearrangement abnormalities. PCR might favor shorter templates, but patient and control samples were amplified and corrected together, so any skew would affect both groups equally. Because small numbers of individuals were included in the HLA sub-analyses, any influence of HLA type on TCRB rearrangement was left unresolved.

A single peripheral blood draw of 90 to 150 mL on average was collected from each donor into heparinised tubes. Using a panel that included CD45RO, CCR7, CD25, CD127, CD95 and CD27, naive, central memory, regulatory and stem cell-like memory CD4+ T cells were sorted on a BD FACSAria II. All sorted populations exceeded 95% purity. Right away, PBMCs were isolated by Lymphoprep density gradient centrifugation and were stained directly, with no culture step. So that batch effects would be minimized, each experiment stained and sorted samples in pairs, pairing one healthy donor with one patient. The High Capacity cDNA Reverse Transcription Kit was used to reverse transcribe all of the isolated RNA, meaning that expressed TCRB transcripts were what got sequenced. Deep immunoSEQ sequencing was performed on naive, central memory and regulatory T cell samples, with an average of roughly 3.3 million total reads per sample. Sorted cells were lysed in RLT buffer, and RNA was extracted using DNase-treated RNeasy Micro or Mini kits according to cell number. To prevent cross-contamination, each cell subset was processed individually, whereas patient and healthy donor samples were processed jointly. TCRB sequences were amplified from cDNA with the immunoSEQ multiplex PCR, producing 87-bp fragments spanning the CDR3 region. The amplicons were sequenced using the Illumina HiSeq platform. On the study's bioinformatics: Synthetic template baselines were used to correct PCR bias computationally, reads within Hamming distance 2 were collapsed, and singletons that could not be merged were discarded. Reads were aligned against IMGT so that V, D and J genes, CDR3 length and insertions or deletions at six rearrangement sites could be assigned. Within each subset, clonotype counts were normalized to the number of sorted cells before true diversity and Gini coefficients were calculated with the tcR R package. Repertoire sharing was quantified using the overlap coefficient calculated on TCRB nucleotide sequences. This immuneACCESS table, as held by TCRdb, lists in-frame sequences with V and J called but not all clones. Of the missing ones, under half trace to an unresolved V gene in checked studies; the others have no known cause. D and trimming come from the DNA, and the V and J calls and clone size come from that table. This sample has some 200,000 clones in its table, and roughly a tenth of those were observed once. The ten most abundant clones make up 1% to 1.5% of the sample.

The CDR3 runs 15 residues from the cysteine to the phenylalanine. Just the 45-base CDR3 DNA is kept, in frame starting at base 1. V gives up 2 bases and J gives up 0 bases, and the segment between their germline ends measures 11 bases. The germline V gene encodes CDR1 SGHTA and CDR2 FQGNSA. This clone was seen only a few times. No cognate antigen has been identified for it. Base qualities are not recorded, but no much larger clone differs from it by a single base. This clonotype originated in a young man in good health. The sequenced sample was central memory CD4+ T cells from blood. The V and J genes are TRBV7-2 and TRBJ2-7, with the D gene not confidently named. CDR3 sequence: CASSLTWQSSYEQYF. The nucleotide sequence reads as follows: TGTGCCAGCAGCTTAACCTGGCAAAGCTCCTACGAGCAGTACTTC.